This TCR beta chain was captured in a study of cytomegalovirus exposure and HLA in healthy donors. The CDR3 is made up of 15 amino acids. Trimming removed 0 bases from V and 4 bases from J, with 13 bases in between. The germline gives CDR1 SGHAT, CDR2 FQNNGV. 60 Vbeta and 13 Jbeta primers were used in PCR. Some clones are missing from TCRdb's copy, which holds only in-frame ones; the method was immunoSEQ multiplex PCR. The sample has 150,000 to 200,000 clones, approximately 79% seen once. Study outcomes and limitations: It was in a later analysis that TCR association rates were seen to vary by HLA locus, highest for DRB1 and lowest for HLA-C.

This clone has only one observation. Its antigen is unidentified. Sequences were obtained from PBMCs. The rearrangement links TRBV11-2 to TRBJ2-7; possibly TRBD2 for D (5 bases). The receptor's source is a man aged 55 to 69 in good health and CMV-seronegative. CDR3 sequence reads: CASSLDRGFTYEQYF. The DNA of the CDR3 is TGTGCCAGCAGCTTAGATAGAGGGTTCACGTACGAGCAGTACTTC.